The 18 T cell receptor beta chains below were found in one sample sequenced in a study of blood T cell repertoires in COVID-19. TCRdb's copy holds only in-frame clones and misses some; the assay was immunoSEQ multiplex PCR. The table records 140,000 to 150,000 clones, approximately 84% of them present only once. Specimen: peripheral blood. Receptor source: a human donor in a cohort sampled during active COVID-19.

This rearrangement joins TRBV6-5 to TRBJ1-2; D may be TRBD1 (5 bases). From germline, CDR1 is MNHEY and CDR2 SVGAGI. This CDR3 contains 12 residues. Deletions cut 4 bases from V and 3 bases from J, with 6 bases between. The CDR3 region is CASSSGDYGYTF. The CDR3 DNA sequence: TGTGCCAGCAGTTCGGGGGACTATGGCTACACCTTC.

This sequence joins TRBV5-8 and TRBJ1-4; D is ambiguous. Germline V lookup: CDR1 SGHTS, CDR2 YDEGEE. This CDR3 has 17 residues. Trimming cost V 8 bases and J 4 bases, with 24 bases left between them. In DNA, the CDR3 is TGTGCCAGGGGCCCTAACGACGACGGACTAGTTAATGAAAAACTGTTTTTT. As protein: CARGPNDDGLVNEKLFF.

The J gene is TRBJ1-1, the V gene TRBV19; D is unclear. The CDR3 spans 15 residues. Trimming cost V 5 bases and J 4 bases, with 17 bases left between them. The germline V gene has CDR1 LNHDA and CDR2 SQIVND (reference sequence). DNA of the CDR3: TGTGCCAGTAGTGTGGGCACGGGGTACAGCACTGAAGCTTTCTTT. Its protein product is CASSVGTGYSTEAFF.

The V gene is TRBV5-8, the J gene TRBJ1-5, with D tentatively TRBD1 (6 bases). The CDR3 consists of 17 residues. V dropped 3 bases and J dropped 3 bases, with 19 bases sitting between them. Germline CDR1 reads SGHTS; CDR2 reads YDEGEE. The CDR3: CASSSTEKQGVNQPQHF. The CDR3 bases are TGTGCCAGCAGCTCAACGGAAAAACAGGGTGTCAATCAGCCCCAGCATTTT.

This clone occurred a few times. J is TRBJ2-5 and V is TRBV7-9; no reliable D call. CDR1 and CDR2 (germline): SEHNR, FQNEAQ (reference sequence). The CDR3 is made up of 12 amino acids. Trimming cost V 5 bases and J 5 bases, with 9 bases left between them. The CDR3 bases are TGTGCCAGCAGCGTGGAGAGCGAGACCCAGTACTTC. It encodes CASSVESETQYF.

The V gene is TRBV9, the J gene TRBJ2-1; 12 nucleotides line up with TRBD2. This CDR3 comprises 18 residues. V trimming: 0 bases; J trimming: 4 bases; junction bases outside the gene matches: 8. Germline V CDR1 and CDR2: SGDLS, YYNGEE. The CDR3 bases are TGTGCCAGCAGCGTAGGTCCTAGCGGGGGGGCCAGGTACAATGAGCAGTTCTTC. This encodes CASSVGPSGGARYNEQFF.

This sequence joins TRBV19 and TRBJ1-2, with TRBD1 matching over 7 bases. Germline V gene data show CDR1 as LNHDA and CDR2 as SQIVND (reference sequence). Trimming at V came to 2 bases and at J to 3 bases, leaving 0 bases not matched to a gene. CDR3 length: 13 residues. CDR3 protein: CASSITGDYGYTF. CDR3 coding DNA: TGTGCCAGTAGTATAACAGGGGACTATGGCTACACCTTC.

The chain uses TRBV5-1 and TRBJ2-1; perhaps TRBD2 as D (7 bases). CDR1 is SGHRS, CDR2 YFSETQ, per germline. CDR3 length: 14 amino acids. Trimming shortened V by 2 bases and J by 6 bases, and 12 bases separated the two germline ends. CDR3 amino acids: CASSLGGLLNEQFF. The DNA for the CDR3 is TGCGCCAGCAGCTTAGGGGGACTACTCAATGAGCAGTTCTTC.

The genes are TRBV2 and TRBJ1-1, with TRBD1 matching over 7 bases. CDR1 and CDR2 (germline): SNHLY, FYNNEI. V was pared by 6 bases and J by 11 bases, with 18 bases of the junction left unmatched. The CDR3 totals 15 residues. CDR3 residues: CASSLYTGQSYGAFF. CDR3 DNA sequence: TGTGCCAGCAGCCTCTACACGGGACAGTCGTACGGCGCTTTCTTT.

This rearrangement joins TRBV5-8 to TRBJ2-7; 7 bases map to TRBD1. CDR3 length equals 13 residues. CDR1 SGHTS and CDR2 YDEGEE come from the germline V gene. V lost 2 bases to trimming and J lost 6 bases; unmatched junction nucleotides: 5. CDR3 amino acids: CASSLTRGFEQYV. CDR3 coding DNA: TGTGCCAGCAGCTTAACCAGGGGGTTCGAGCAGTACGTC.

The CDR3 coding sequence is TGTGCCAGCAGCTTTCGACAGAGCAGCGAGCAGTACTTC. As protein: CASSFRQSSEQYF. The chain links TRBV7-3 to TRBJ2-7; tentatively, D is TRBD1 (5 bases). This CDR3 has 13 residues. Germline-derived CDR1 and CDR2 are SGHTA and FQGTGA. Trimming shortened V by 3 bases and J by 6 bases, and 12 bases separated the two germline ends.

The rearrangement joins TRBV19 to TRBJ2-2, with 9 positions matching TRBD2. This CDR3 contains 16 residues. V lost 5 bases and J lost 2; bases outside the gene matches: 6. Per germline, CDR1 LNHDA and CDR2 SQIVND (reference sequence). In DNA form, the CDR3 reads TGTGCCAGTAGTTTTTTAGCGGGAGTCAACACCGGGGAGCTGTTTTTT. Its translation: CASSFLAGVNTGELFF.

V is TRBV1 and J is TRBJ2-7; TRBD2 reflects the table's D call only, with no check against the DNA. TRBV1 is an annotated pseudogene. The CDR3 has 15 residues. In DNA form, the CDR3 reads TGCACCAGCAGCCTCAAGGGACTAGCGGGGCCAAGGAAGTACGTC. Translated: CTSSLKGLAGPRKYV.

This chain connects TRBV6-6 to TRBJ2-7; the match to TRBD1 covers 7 bases. The V gene's germline CDR1 is MNHNY and CDR2 SVGAGI (reference sequence). The CDR3 spans 14 residues. Trimming removed 2 bases from V and 3 bases from J; junction bases left unmatched: 4. As DNA, the CDR3 is TGTGCCAGCAGTTACGGACAGGAGAACTACGAGCAGTACGTC. Its translation: CASSYGQENYEQYV.

This rearrangement joins TRBV6-5 to TRBJ2-7, with D maybe TRBD2 (5 bases). Germline V CDR1 and CDR2: MNHEY, SVGAGI. CDR3 length equals 13 residues. Trimming stripped 2 bases from V and 2 bases from J, with 7 bases between. The CDR3 DNA follows: TGTGCCAGCAGTTACCCGGGGACCTACGAGCAGTACTTC. It specifies CASSYPGTYEQYF.

The rearrangement links TRBV9 to TRBJ2-1; 9 nucleotides agree with TRBD2. V lost 3 bases to trimming and J lost 1 base; unmatched junction nucleotides: 8. The CDR3 runs 17 residues. Germline V CDR1 and CDR2: SGDLS, YYNGEE. The CDR3 DNA follows: TGTGCCAGCAGCGGATTAGCGGGAGATCGGTCCTACAATGAGCAGTTCTTC. Amino acid sequence: CASSGLAGDRSYNEQFF.

This clone showed up just once. This rearrangement joins TRBV18 to TRBJ2-1; 9 bases match TRBD1. Trimming removed 6 bases from V and 2 bases from J; junction bases left unmatched: 5. Per the germline V gene, CDR1 is KGHSH and CDR2 is LQKENI. CDR3 size: 15 residues. CDR3 DNA sequence: TGTGCCAGCTCCGACGGGACAGGGACCTACAATGAGCAGTTCTTC. Translating it yields CASSDGTGTYNEQFF.

This rearrangement joins TRBV30 to TRBJ2-5; TRBD2 aligns across 8 bases. V was clipped by 1 base and J by 5 bases; unmatched bases: 6. CDR3 length: 14 amino acids. CDR1 and CDR2 (germline): GTSNPN, SVGIG (reference sequence). The CDR3 nucleotides read TGTGCCTGGAGTGGGGGACTAGTGAGCGAGACCCAGTACTTC. Translating gives CAWSGGLVSETQYF.